This T cell receptor beta chain appears in the sequencing data of a study of identical twins. A single record per CDR3 protein comes from TCRdb applying MiXCR to the 5' RACE reads. The repertoire has some 300,000 distinct CDR3 sequences, about 12% of them found once; the top ten carry 7.2%. Germline CDR1 reads MGHRA; CDR2 reads YSYEKL. The V segment lost 1 base and the J segment 4 bases; nucleotides outside the gene matches: 4. CDR3 size: 16 residues. These data were also reused for a study on yellow fever vaccine responses in identical twins.

The sample taken for sequencing was CD8+ T cells sorted from blood. The V gene is TRBV4-1, the J gene TRBJ2-1; TRBD2 agrees at 10 bases. The source of this sequence is a woman under 30 in good health. The CDR3: CASSQGASGGYNEQFF. The CDR3 bases are TGCGCCAGCAGCCAAGGGGCTAGCGGGGGATACAATGAGCAGTTCTTC.